This TCR beta chain was recorded in a study of CD8 T cells in ankylosing spondylitis (dated 2017 in TCRdb). About the study as a whole: The study profiled T cell receptor beta repertoires in healthy donors and ankylosing spondylitis patients to find disease-linked TCR variants. In total, the full study cohort was made up of some 110 healthy donors and 25 ankylosing spondylitis patients. Peripheral blood samples were taken, and synovial fluid was additionally collected from ankylosing spondylitis patients.

The CDR3 runs 14 residues from the cysteine to the phenylalanine. Only the CDR3 DNA stays, 42 bases, in frame from base 1. Reading the germline V gene gives CDR1 WSHSY and CDR2 SAAADI. V loses 0 bases, J loses 5 bases, and the germline ends lie 11 bases apart. Results and caveats for the whole study, not just this receptor: Some TCR beta motif variants had previously been reported in synovial fluid and blood of reactive arthritis patients, which suggested common disease-initiation mechanisms. A TCR beta motif made up of eight or nine highly homologous amino acid variants appeared to be characteristic of blood from ankylosing spondylitis patients. Significant enrichment of the disease-linked clones was reported in matched synovial fluid samples from ankylosing spondylitis patients. The disease-linked clones had a CD8+ phenotype and were found at relatively low frequencies in peripheral blood.

The sequencing machine was an Illumina HiSeq 2500. Quantitative 5'-RACE with molecular barcodes was used to prepare TCR beta libraries. In the source study's methods: Disease-linked TCR variants were identified with a new computational method built on a probabilistic model of VDJ rearrangement. TCRdb itself trimmed the public reads at Q25 with fastp, ran MiXCR and retained productive beta chains. Every distinct CDR3 protein forms one entry, paired with its most common genes and DNA. TCRdb's processing, not the study's, gives the V and J calls here. The table for this sample lists about 92,000 distinct CDR3 sequences; 7.5% to 9% of them were counted only once. The ten largest clonotypes hold roughly 4.6% of the sample. This clonotype came up many times. Its antigen remains unidentified. No base quality information exists; no much larger clone differs at one position.

Specimen: blood, either unsorted or a sorted T cell fraction (not recorded which). This sequence was found in a male donor with ankylosing spondylitis or in good health (not recorded which). This chain joins TRBV10-2 to TRBJ2-7, and possibly TRBD1, on 5 matching bases. The nucleotide sequence reads TGCGCCAGCAGTGAGTCGACAGCATACAACGAGCAGTACTTC. The translation is CASSESTAYNEQYF.